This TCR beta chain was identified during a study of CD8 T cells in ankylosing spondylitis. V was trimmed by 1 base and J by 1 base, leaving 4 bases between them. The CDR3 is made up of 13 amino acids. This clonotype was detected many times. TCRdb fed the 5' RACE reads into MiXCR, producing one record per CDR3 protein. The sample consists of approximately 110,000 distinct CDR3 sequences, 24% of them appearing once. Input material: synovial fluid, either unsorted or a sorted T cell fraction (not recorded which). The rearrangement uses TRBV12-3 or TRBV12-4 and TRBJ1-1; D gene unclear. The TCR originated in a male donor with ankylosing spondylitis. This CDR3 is CASSLVENTEAFF. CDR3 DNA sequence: TGTGCCAGCAGTTTAGTGGAGAACACTGAAGCTTTCTTT.